These 11 T cell receptor beta chains came from one sample sequenced in a study of T cell responses to AZD1222 COVID-19 vaccine (TCRdb year 2021). The time point tag for this specimen amounts to: baseline before first vaccination. The library was produced with the immunoSEQ multiplex PCR assay. The table was pulled from immuneACCESS by TCRdb, which kept in-frame rearrangements only. Such tables lose some clones; where checked, under half of the loss comes from unresolved V genes, and the rest has no known cause. The sample yields fewer than 120,000 clones; roughly 90% were counted once. Clones ranked in the top ten supply roughly 7.8% of the sample. The sample in question was peripheral blood, obtained on day 0 of AZD1222 vaccination. These receptors all come from an adult in good health.

The rearrangement links TRBV5-1 to TRBJ1-1; 8 nucleotides align to TRBD1. The V and J ends lost 3 bases and 0 bases, in that order; junction bases with no gene match: 4. The CDR3 covers 15 residues. Per germline, CDR1 SGHRS and CDR2 YFSETQ. The CDR3 DNA sequence: TGCGCCAGCAGCTCCCGACAGGGGCTGAACACTGAAGCTTTCTTT. The encoded protein is CASSSRQGLNTEAFF.

The chain recombines TRBV14 with TRBJ1-2; the D is unclear. Germline CDR1 is SGHDN and CDR2 is FVKESK. V lost 4 bases to trimming and J lost 4 bases, with 16 bases between them. The CDR3 extends over 15 amino acids. CDR3 nucleotides: TGTGCCAGCAGCCCATCAACACTGAGCCTCTATGGCTACACCTTC. It specifies CASSPSTLSLYGYTF.

This clone is a singleton in its sample. The chain joins TRBV6-5 to TRBJ1-2; D is unclear. The germline V and J ends were trimmed by 6 bases and 0 bases, with 14 bases remaining between them. Germline lookup yields CDR1 MNHEY and CDR2 SVGAGI. The CDR3 has 15 residues. CDR3 in amino acids: CASRRSPRANYGYTF. The CDR3 DNA sequence: TGTGCCAGCAGGAGATCACCCCGCGCTAACTATGGCTACACCTTC.

Worth noting for this clone: Within the sample, other DNA sequences also encode this same CDR3. The chain has TRBV7-9 and TRBJ2-3; TRBD2 matches 7 bases. Germline V lookup: CDR1 SEHNR, CDR2 FQNEAQ (reference sequence). After removal of 5 bases from V and 2 bases from J, the junction contained 7 bases not matched to a gene. This CDR3 spans 15 amino acids. CDR3 nucleotide sequence: TGTGCCAGCAGCCCCCGACTAGCAGCCACAGATACGCAGTATTTT. This codes for CASSPRLAATDTQYF. Full variable domain (outside the CDR3, taken from reference TRBV7-9 and TRBJ2-3): DTGVSQNPRHKITKRGQNVTFRCDPISEHNRLYWYRQTLGQGPEFLTYFQNEAQLEKSRLLSDRFSAERPKGSFSTLEIQRTEQGDSAMYLCASSPRLAATDTQYFGPGTRLTVL.

The CDR3 region is CASSWGQGANYGYTF. The CDR3 nucleotides are TGTGCCAGCAGCTGGGGACAGGGAGCTAACTATGGCTACACCTTC. This chain links TRBV9 with TRBJ1-2, with TRBD1 matching 9 bases. CDR3 length: 15 residues. The J segment lost 0 bases and the V segment lost 4 bases, leaving 4 bases of the junction unmatched. Looked up from germline, CDR1 is SGDLS and CDR2 is YYNGEE.

This rearrangement joins TRBV3-1 (or the pseudogene TRBV3-2) to TRBJ1-2, with 7 nucleotides matching TRBD1. The ends lost 3 bases at V and 4 bases at J; junction bases unmatched: 8. The germline V gene encodes CDR1 LGHDT and CDR2 YNNKEL (reference sequence). CDR3 length: 15 residues. In nucleotides, the CDR3 is TGTGCCAGCAGCCAGGATTGGACAGGCGTCTATGGCTACACCTTC. Its protein product is CASSQDWTGVYGYTF.

V gene TRBV6-2 or TRBV6-3 combines with J gene TRBJ2-4; D is possibly TRBD2 (7 bases). This CDR3 spans 19 amino acids. V lost 2 bases and J lost 6, with 26 bases in between. Germline-derived CDR1 and CDR2 are MNHEY and SVGEGT. In DNA, the CDR3 is TGTGCCAGCAGTTACCCCGGGGGCGGGGGCGCGGTTGGAAGAAACATTCAGTACTTC. Encoded protein: CASSYPGGGGAVGRNIQYF.

In DNA form, the CDR3 reads TGTGCCAGCAGCAAGCAGGCAGGGAGCCCTATTAACTCCTATAATTCACCCCTCCACTTT. It is translated as CASSKQAGSPINSYNSPLHF. The chain links TRBV6-6 to TRBJ1-6, with D perhaps matching TRBD1 (5 bases). Germline V gives CDR1 MNHNY, CDR2 SVGAGI (reference sequence). Trimming stripped 6 bases from V and 0 bases from J, with 24 bases between. The CDR3 contains 20 residues.

The rearrangement joins TRBV5-1 to TRBJ1-5; TRBD1 is a possible D gene (6 bases). This CDR3 region has 15 residues. V was trimmed by 0 bases and J by 3 bases, leaving 10 bases between them. Per the germline V gene, CDR1 is SGHRS and CDR2 is YFSETQ. This CDR3 reads CASSLDGQSNQPQHF. The CDR3 nucleotides read TGCGCCAGCAGCTTGGATGGACAGTCCAATCAGCCCCAGCATTTT.

The chain couples TRBV11-3 to TRBJ1-1, with 7 bases aligning to TRBD1. V gave up 6 bases and J gave up 0 bases; unmatched junction bases: 4. The CDR3 is 14 amino acids. The germline gives CDR1 SGHNT, CDR2 YENEEA. The CDR3 DNA reads as TGTGCCAGCAGGGGACAGACCTTGAACACTGAAGCTTTCTTT. Its translation: CASRGQTLNTEAFF.

This rearrangement joins TRBV14 to TRBJ1-2, with D perhaps matching TRBD1 (6 bases). This CDR3 spans 15 amino acids. Trimming cost V 1 base and J 4 bases, with 13 bases left between them. Germline loops: CDR1 SGHDN, CDR2 FVKESK. CDR3 sequence (DNA): TGTGCCAGCAGCCAAGGCAGGGGCTCATCCTATGGCTACACCTTC. This codes for CASSQGRGSSYGYTF. The full variable domain, completed using reference TRBV14 and TRBJ1-2, is EAGVTQFPSHSVIEKGQTVTLRCDPISGHDNLYWYRRVMGKEIKFLLHFVKESKQDESGMPNNRFLAERTGGTYSTLKVQPAELEDSGVYFCASSQGRGSSYGYTFGSGTRLTVV.